The next 15 T cell receptor beta chains were all read from a single sample in a study of CD8 T cells in ankylosing spondylitis. TCRdb used MiXCR to reprocess the 5' RACE reads, holding one entry per CDR3 protein. The data contain approximately 250,000 distinct CDR3 sequences, 30% to 40% of them singletons. Specimen: blood, either unsorted or a sorted T cell fraction (not recorded which). The origin of the receptors is a male donor with ankylosing spondylitis or in good health (not recorded which).

This clonotype was recorded a few times. The chain is built from TRBV9 and TRBJ2-7; D is unresolved. The V and J ends lost 0 bases and 2 bases respectively, with 6 bases between them. The germline CDR1 and CDR2 sequences are SGDLS and YYNGEE. CDR3 size: 13 residues. The CDR3 spells CASSVDPTYEQYF. CDR3 bases: TGTGCCAGCAGCGTAGATCCCACCTACGAGCAGTACTTC.

The V gene is TRBV12-3 or TRBV12-4, the J gene TRBJ2-3; D possibly corresponds to TRBD1 (6 bases). V was clipped by 9 bases and J by 6 bases, with 19 bases between them. The CDR3 contains 14 residues. The DNA for the CDR3 is TGTGCCAGTGACGGGGCAGGGGTGAGGGATACGCAGTATTTT. It yields the protein CASDGAGVRDTQYF.

The chain links TRBV3-1 to TRBJ2-1; TRBD1 matches at 10 bases. CDR1 is LGHDT, CDR2 YNNKEL, per germline (reference sequence). Losses at the gene ends were 8 bases for V and 7 bases for J; bases not matched to a gene: 11. The CDR3 is made up of 15 amino acids. DNA of the CDR3: TGTGCCAGCCGGAGCCCGACAGGGGGCGGAAATGAGCAGTTCTTC. Its translation is CASRSPTGGGNEQFF.

This clonotype has a handful of counts. The rearrangement joins TRBV6-1 to TRBJ1-1; 8 positions match TRBD1. This CDR3 spans 13 amino acids. CDR1 is MNHNS, CDR2 SASEGT, per germline. V trimming: 5 bases; J trimming: 8 bases; junction bases outside the gene matches: 7. CDR3 sequence: CASSRSRDREAFF. The DNA for the CDR3 is TGTGCCAGCAGTCGATCCCGGGACAGGGAAGCTTTCTTT.

This clonotype was observed a handful of times. The chain has TRBV12-3 or TRBV12-4 and TRBJ1-2; TRBD1 is a possible D gene (6 bases). V dropped 6 bases and J dropped 4 bases, with 15 bases sitting between them. The CDR3 has 14 residues. This chain's CDR3 is CASSRRGGLYGYTF. CDR3 nucleotide sequence: TGTGCCAGCAGCCGTCGGGGGGGCCTCTATGGCTACACCTTC.

This clonotype has only a few counts. The chain links TRBV20-1 to TRBJ2-3; 8 positions agree with TRBD2. The CDR3 length is 15 residues. In germline, CDR1 is DFQATT, CDR2 SNEGSKA (reference sequence). Trimming took 3 bases from V and 2 from J; bases not matched to a gene: 7. The chain's CDR3 is CSASDGRGTTDTQYF. CDR3 bases: TGCAGTGCTAGTGACGGGAGGGGGACCACAGATACGCAGTATTTT.

The chain uses TRBV18 and TRBJ2-7; D not resolved. This CDR3 contains 13 residues. V dropped 4 bases and J dropped 0 bases, with 7 bases sitting between them. CDR1 KGHSH and CDR2 LQKENI come from the germline V gene. The CDR3 reads CASSRTDSYEQYF. CDR3 DNA sequence: TGTGCCAGCTCACGGACGGACTCCTACGAGCAGTACTTC. The complete variable domain, with remaining parts taken from reference TRBV18 and TRBJ2-7, reads NAGVMQNPRHLVRRRGQEARLRCSPMKGHSHVYWYRQLPEEGLKFMVYLQKENIIDESGMPKERFSAEFPKEGPSILRIQQVVRGDSAAYFCASSRTDSYEQYFGPGTRLTVT.

This clonotype was recorded a few times. The chain is built from TRBV18 and TRBJ2-1; TRBD2 aligns across 10 bases. Losses at the gene ends were 6 bases for V and 5 bases for J; bases not matched to a gene: 7. The CDR3 has 15 amino acids. Germline V gene data show CDR1 as KGHSH and CDR2 as LQKENI. CDR3 coding DNA: TGTGCCAGCTCGCCCCCGGGACTAGCGAACAATGAGCAGTTCTTC. Protein product: CASSPPGLANNEQFF.

This clonotype came up once. The chain has TRBV20-1 and TRBJ1-1, with D perhaps matching TRBD1 (5 bases). V was shortened by 3 bases and J by 3 bases, with 11 bases between the two germline ends. CDR3 length equals 13 residues. Per germline, CDR1 DFQATT and CDR2 SNEGSKA (reference sequence). CDR3 bases: TGCAGTGCTAGCATTGGCAGGGACACTGAAGCTTTCTTT. Amino acids: CSASIGRDTEAFF.

The chain joins TRBV29-1 to TRBJ2-1, with D possibly being TRBD1 or TRBD2 (5 bases each). Per the germline V gene, CDR1 is SQVTM and CDR2 is ANQGSEA. Trimming cost V 5 bases and J 8 bases, with 19 bases left between them. The CDR3 is made up of 14 amino acids. CDR3 residues: CSVQSGPRGDEQFF. The CDR3 DNA is TGCAGCGTTCAATCCGGGCCCCGAGGGGATGAGCAGTTCTTC.

This clonotype was counted between two and nine times. The chain carries TRBV6-5 and TRBJ2-7; 9 nucleotides line up with TRBD2. Germline values: CDR1 MNHEY, CDR2 SVGAGI. The CDR3 length is 16 residues. J lost 3 bases, V lost 0 bases, and 6 bases had no gene match. CDR3 region: CASSYSGLAGFYEQYF. The CDR3, as DNA: TGTGCCAGCAGTTACTCGGGGCTAGCGGGGTTCTACGAGCAGTACTTC.

The chain combines TRBV29-1 with TRBJ2-7, with TRBD1 identical over 7 bases. CDR1 is SQVTM, CDR2 ANQGSEA, per germline. This CDR3 has 15 amino acids. V shed 3 bases, J shed 3 bases, and the junction held 11 bases outside the gene matches. The CDR3, as DNA: TGCAGCGTTGAGGCTTGGGCAGGGGGTCTCTACGAGCAGTACTTC. Protein sequence: CSVEAWAGGLYEQYF.

The gene calls are TRBV15 and TRBJ2-3; no definite D call. Trimming stripped 9 bases from V and 2 bases from J, with 12 bases between. This CDR3 has 13 residues. Germline loops: CDR1 LNHNV, CDR2 YYDKDF (reference sequence). The CDR3 DNA reads TGTGCCACGGCACAGACCTACACAGATACGCAGTATTTT. This sequence encodes CATAQTYTDTQYF.

This clonotype was detected only a few times. The chain has TRBV12-3 or TRBV12-4 and TRBJ1-5, with D perhaps TRBD1 (6 bases). The CDR3 runs to 14 residues. Trimming left V 1 base short and J 7 bases short, with 11 bases between. The CDR3 loop is CASSLDRVDQPQHF. DNA of the CDR3: TGTGCCAGCAGTTTAGACAGGGTTGACCAGCCCCAGCATTTT.

This clonotype was seen just once. The CDR3 coding sequence is TGCGCCAGCAGCTTGAGATCCGGCGACTATGGCTACACCTTC. Its protein product is CASSLRSGDYGYTF. V and J are TRBV5-1 and TRBJ1-2; D gene uncertain. The CDR3 spans 14 residues. Trimming removed 1 base at V and 3 bases at J, with 10 bases between. The germline V gene has CDR1 SGHRS and CDR2 YFSETQ.